This TCR beta chain originates from a study of blood T cell dynamics during melanoma immunotherapy (dated by TCRdb to 2020 to 2021). Regarding the research as a whole: Patients had metastatic melanoma and received first-line pembrolizumab or nivolumab plus ipilimumab as standard of care in the United Kingdom. A training cohort was formed from consecutive patients, and a further independent group of patients from the same centre was pooled into an external validation set. Peripheral T cell receptor repertoires of metastatic melanoma patients were profiled before and after one cycle of checkpoint inhibitor therapy to find early correlates of response.

This clone was seen a few times. This clone's antigen is unknown. Base quality data are lacking; no much larger clone is found one base away. Broader findings and caveats from the paper: The study was unable to establish whether the T cell clones driving the repertoire changes were melanoma-specific or instead reflected general immune activation. The relatively small sample size was acknowledged as potentially limiting generalization of the results. Patients who later achieved disease control showed a bifurcated PBMC repertoire reorganization at W3, with increased clonality or increased diversity, unlike progressors.

Trimming leaves V shorter by 0 bases and J shorter by 2 bases, with the junction holding 6 bases beyond the gene matches. Counted from cysteine to phenylalanine, this CDR3 has 16 amino acids. Only CDR3 DNA remains: 48 bases, in frame from the first base. CDR1 and CDR2 are drawn from the germline V gene: SNHLY, FYNNEI. Every bulk PBMC sample had a fixed 350 ng of DNA loaded. TCR beta CDR3 sequences were amplified from genomic DNA using the immunoSEQ TCRb Assay kit according to manufacturer instructions. The KAPA Library Quantification Kit for Illumina platforms was used to quantify the pooled libraries by qPCR. Pooled libraries were sequenced on an Illumina NextSeq 500, clustered at roughly 0.55-1.1 pM. The original methods were these. Analysis of the TCR data relied on immunoSEQ ANALYZER and the R LymphoSeq package. A rearrangement efficiency score was calculated as productive divided by the sum of productive and non-productive CDR3 sequences. Clonality was assessed using the Gini coefficient and diversity using the Renyi index at alpha=1, with pairwise comparisons between timepoints within each patient. Clonal relatedness, based on an edit distance of 3, and repertoire similarity, based on the Bhattacharyya coefficient, were both computed in LymphoSeq. Linear discriminant analysis on week-3 changes in clonality and diversity was built with the R MASS and caret packages to classify response. TCRdb took over this immuneACCESS table, retaining in-frame rearrangements with V and J assigned. Such tables are incomplete; in checked studies, under half of the missing clones stem from an unresolved V gene, and the remainder is unexplained. V and J calls and clone size come straight from that table; D and trimming were deduced from the DNA. This sample comprises 6,000 to 8,000 clones, around 82% of them detected only once. Together, the top ten hold less than 35% of the sample.

The sample's time point label, decoded: pre-treatment baseline. Blood samples were taken at two points: before treatment (T0) and at week 3 (W3), which came after the first cycle of checkpoint blockade. Except for a couple of patients with rapid clinical progression, response was assessed 12 weeks after the first infusion by RECIST 1.1; disease control meant complete response, partial response or stable disease. Patients with prior systemic cancer treatment, concomitant immunosuppressant therapy or synchronous other active malignancies were excluded. Bulk PBMC and plasma cell-free DNA were both sequenced for TCR beta so that circulating cells and T cell turnover could be tracked. PBMC were isolated from blood with Lymphoprep and SepMate tubes, followed by red cell lysis. DNA from PBMC and sorted T cell subsets was extracted with QIAamp DNA Blood Mini kits.

This TCR was sampled from a human donor with melanoma. The input for sequencing was blood, taken from a patient treated with checkpoint blockade. The chain is made from TRBV2 and TRBJ2-7; TRBD2 fits 8 bases in the junction. The nucleotide sequence is TGTGCCAGCAGTGAAGCTGGGACGGGAGGGACCTACGAGCAGTACTTC. It translates to CASSEAGTGGTYEQYF.